These T cell receptor beta chains were read from a single sample in a study of shared clonotypes between healthy human individuals. TCRdb's table, derived via immunoSEQ multiplex PCR, lists solely in-frame clones and lacks some. The sample has under 2,000,000 clones, about 95% seen once; the top ten hold roughly 1%. The material sequenced was naive CD8+ T cells sorted from blood. These receptors originate from a man younger than 30 in good health. CDR3s include the opening cysteine and the closing phenylalanine or tryptophan. D genes are given only for firm matches. Part of the rows lack a size; the others show once, few, many or a class for expanded clones.

clone size,D gene,V gene,J gene,CDR3 DNA,CDR3 protein
.,.,TRBV13,TRBJ2-7,TGTGCCAGCAGCTTAAGCTCGTATCACGAGCAGTACTTC,CASSLSSYHEQYF
.,TRBD2,TRBV27,TRBJ2-3,TGTGCCAGCAGTTTGTTAGGGGCTAGCGGGACCGAGGATACGCAGTATTTT,CASSLLGASGTEDTQYF
.,.,TRBV7-9,TRBJ2-7,TGTGCCAGCAGCTTTGTGCTGGACAGTGACCACGAGCAGTACTTC,CASSFVLDSDHEQYF
.,.,TRBV4-3,TRBJ1-4,TGCGCCAGCAGCCAAGTGCCCGGGACCTCTAATGAAAAACTGTTTTTT,CASSQVPGTSNEKLFF
.,.,TRBV7-9,TRBJ2-1,TGTGCCAGCAGCTTAGTGGATACGGACAATGAGCAGTTCTTC,CASSLVDTDNEQFF
.,TRBD2,TRBV11-2,TRBJ2-5,TGTGCCAGCAGCTTAAACCCTAGCGGGAGCTTTCAGACCCAGTACTTC,CASSLNPSGSFQTQYF
.,TRBD2,TRBV9,TRBJ2-1,TGTGCCAGCAGCGCTCACCAAGCGGGAGGCCGAAATGAGCAGTTCTTC,CASSAHQAGGRNEQFF
.,.,TRBV27,TRBJ2-1,TGTGCCAGCAGTGGTCTAGCTAATGAGCAGTTCTTC,CASSGLANEQFF
.,.,TRBV7-5,TRBJ1-1,TGTGCCAGAAGCTTTGGACAGGGAGATACTGAAGCTTTCTTT,CARSFGQGDTEAFF
.,.,TRBV29-1,TRBJ2-2,TGCAGCGTTGTATCCCCGACTGGTGGACCCGGGGAGCTGTTTTTT,CSVVSPTGGPGELFF
.,TRBD2,TRBV9,TRBJ2-2,TGTGCCAGCAGCGTAGCTTTCGGGTTAGCGGGAAACACCGGGGAGCTGTTTTTT,CASSVAFGLAGNTGELFF
.,.,TRBV27,TRBJ1-1,TGTGCCAGCAGTTTGGCAGGGACGAACACTGAAGCTTTCTTT,CASSLAGTNTEAFF
.,TRBD2,TRBV2,TRBJ2-1,TGTGCCAGCAGTGAGGGTAGCGGGGGGCTACGATCCTCCTACAATGAGCAGTTCTTC,CASSEGSGGLRSSYNEQFF
.,.,TRBV7-8,TRBJ2-7,TGTGCCAGCAGCGATGGGCCATCAGGGGCCGAGCAGTACTTC,CASSDGPSGAEQYF
.,.,TRBV5-6,TRBJ2-7,TGTGCCAGCAGCGGAAATCTCAAAAGCTCCTACGAGCAGTACTTC,CASSGNLKSSYEQYF
.,.,TRBV9,TRBJ2-1,TGTGCCAGCTCCCTTGGACAGGGCGGGGGGAATGAGCAGTTCTTC,CASSLGQGGGNEQFF
once,.,TRBV7-9,TRBJ2-1,TGTGCCAGCAGCTTAGATGACGTAATTAGCTCCTACAATGAGCAGTTCTTC,CASSLDDVISSYNEQFF
.,.,TRBV27,TRBJ2-7,TGTGCCAGCAGTTCGCGGGGCCTCGCCTACGAGCAGTACTTC,CASSSRGLAYEQYF
once,.,TRBV5-6,TRBJ2-2,TGTGCCAGCAGCTTCGACAGCATCCGACTCACCGGGGAGCTGTTTTTT,CASSFDSIRLTGELFF